Here is one T cell receptor (beta chain) with its context. CDR1 MRHNA and CDR2 SNTAGT come from the germline V gene. The length of the CDR3 is 15 residues. Trimming took off 4 bases at V and 1 base at J, with 12 bases between the two ends. The sample originates from a study of CD8+ T cells in alopecia areata. Indicated treatment: oral pan-JAK inhibitor, 5-10 mg twice daily. From alopecia areata patients, lesional scalp punch biopsies and peripheral blood were collected. cDNA prepared by RNA extraction and subsequent reverse transcription served as the template for sequencing. The table came from immunoSEQ multiplex PCR; TCRdb's copy has only in-frame clones and leaves some out. In the table there are some 19,000 clones, 50% to 60% of which are singletons.

V is TRBV6-4 and J is TRBJ2-3; D is ambiguous. Specimen: skin, collected at week 4, from a patient treated with tofacitinib. The sequence was collected from a human donor with alopecia areata. The CDR3 region has the DNA TGTGCCAGCAGTGCACAGTATTCTGGCACAGATACGCAGTATTTT. Protein sequence: CASSAQYSGTDTQYF.